Sequencing of this T cell receptor (beta chain) was carried out in a study of graft-versus-host responses after intestinal transplantation. About the study: Multivisceral, liver-intestinal, or isolated intestinal grafts went to recipients. All of the recipients had induction that used anti-thymocyte globulin, then tacrolimus and steroids for two to three years.

Notes on the study in general: There were GvH clones found in recipient marrow, and some of them appeared first in ileum or blood.

As for this clone: Its antigen is unknown.

CDR1 SGDLS and CDR2 YYNGEE come from the germline V gene. The CDR3 totals 16 residues. V was shortened by 4 bases and J by 1 base, with 16 bases between the two germline ends. Repertoires were generated with immunoSEQ multiplex PCR, while TCRdb's copy carries only in-frame clones and drops some. Of approximately 100,000 clones in the sample, roughly 87% were seen once. Sequences were derived from unstimulated CD4+ T cells sorted from spleen or lymph node cells, sampled before intestinal transplant. The V call is TRBV9, the J call TRBJ2-3, with unresolved D. This TCR derives from a human donor who received an intestinal transplant. CDR3 sequence (DNA): TGTGCCAGCAGCTCCCGTTCGAGCCCTCGCACAGATACGCAGTATTTT. Protein: CASSSRSSPRTDTQYF.